This TCR beta chain was documented in a study of T cell repertoires in cytomegalovirus infection. Background on the study: CMV epitopes in the study were HLA-C-restricted (recently identified) and HLA-B-restricted (well studied).

The CDR3 has 13 amino acids. Germline values: CDR1 DFQATT, CDR2 SNEGSKA (reference sequence). Trimming left V 5 bases short and J 8 bases short, with 16 bases between. TCRdb re-called the reads with MiXCR, one entry per CDR3 protein. The sample includes 450,000 to 550,000 distinct CDR3 sequences, under 55% of them seen just once. As concerns this clonotype: Its specificity is not known.

Sequenced here: cultured PBMCs, sampled from culture after CMV antigen stimulation. The rearrangement uses TRBV20-1 and TRBJ2-1, with D perhaps TRBD1 (6 bases). This TCR derives from a human donor in good health (CMV status not recorded). Some clones in this sample may be carry-over from other donors' samples. The CDR3 sequence is CSAGPLGTYEQFF. DNA of the CDR3: TGCAGTGCTGGACCCCTAGGGACATATGAGCAGTTCTTC.